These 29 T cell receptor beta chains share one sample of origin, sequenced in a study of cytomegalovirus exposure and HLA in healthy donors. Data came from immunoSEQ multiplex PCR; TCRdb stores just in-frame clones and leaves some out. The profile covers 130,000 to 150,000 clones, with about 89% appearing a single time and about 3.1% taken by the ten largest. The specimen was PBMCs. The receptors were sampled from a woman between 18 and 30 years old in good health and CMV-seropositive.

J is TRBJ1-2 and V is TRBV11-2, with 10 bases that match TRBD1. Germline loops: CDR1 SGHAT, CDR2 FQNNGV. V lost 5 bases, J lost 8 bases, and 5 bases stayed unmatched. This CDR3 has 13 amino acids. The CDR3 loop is CASSKDRGGGYTF. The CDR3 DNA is TGTGCCAGCAGCAAGGACAGGGGGGGCGGCTACACCTTC.

As DNA, the CDR3 is TGTGCCAGCAGTCTCCGGGACAGCATATACAATGAGCAGTTCTTC. Residues: CASSLRDSIYNEQFF. The chain has TRBV27 and TRBJ2-1, with 7 bases fitting TRBD1. Germline V CDR1 and CDR2: MNHEY, SMNVEV (reference sequence). V shed 5 bases, J shed 4 bases, and the junction held 8 bases outside the gene matches. The CDR3 runs 15 residues.

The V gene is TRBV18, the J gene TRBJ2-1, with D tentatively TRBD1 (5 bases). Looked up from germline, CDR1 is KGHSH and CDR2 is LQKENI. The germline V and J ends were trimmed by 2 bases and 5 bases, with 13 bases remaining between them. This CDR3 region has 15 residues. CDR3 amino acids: CASSPRSGQDNEQFF. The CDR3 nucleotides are TGTGCCAGCTCACCAAGGTCAGGGCAGGACAATGAGCAGTTCTTC.

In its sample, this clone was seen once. The CDR3 is CASSTGATDTQYF. In DNA form, the CDR3 reads TGTGCCAGCAGCACAGGGGCCACAGATACGCAGTATTTT. V and J are TRBV25-1 and TRBJ2-3; 7 nucleotides match TRBD1. CDR3 length: 13 amino acids. With 6 bases clipped from V and 2 bases from J, the junction kept 2 bases outside the gene matches. The V gene's germline CDR1 is MGHDK and CDR2 SYGVNS.

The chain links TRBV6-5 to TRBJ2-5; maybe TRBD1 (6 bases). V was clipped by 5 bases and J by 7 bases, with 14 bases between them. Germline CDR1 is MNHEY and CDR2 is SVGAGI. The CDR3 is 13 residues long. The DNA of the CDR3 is TGTGCCAGCAGTAGAGGGGAAGGGGGGACCCAGTACTTC. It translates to CASSRGEGGTQYF.

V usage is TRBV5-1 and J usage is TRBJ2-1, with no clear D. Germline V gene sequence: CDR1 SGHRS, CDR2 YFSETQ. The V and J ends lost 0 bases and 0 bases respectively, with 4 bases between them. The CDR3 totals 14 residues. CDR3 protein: CASSLDLSYNEQFF. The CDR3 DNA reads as TGCGCCAGCAGCTTGGATCTCTCCTACAATGAGCAGTTCTTC.

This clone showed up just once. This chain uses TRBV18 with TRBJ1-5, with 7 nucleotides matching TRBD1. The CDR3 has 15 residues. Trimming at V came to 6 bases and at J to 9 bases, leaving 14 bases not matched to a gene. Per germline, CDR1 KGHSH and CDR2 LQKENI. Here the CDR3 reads CASSPTGVAALPQHF. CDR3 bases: TGTGCCAGCTCGCCTACAGGGGTAGCAGCATTGCCCCAGCATTTT.

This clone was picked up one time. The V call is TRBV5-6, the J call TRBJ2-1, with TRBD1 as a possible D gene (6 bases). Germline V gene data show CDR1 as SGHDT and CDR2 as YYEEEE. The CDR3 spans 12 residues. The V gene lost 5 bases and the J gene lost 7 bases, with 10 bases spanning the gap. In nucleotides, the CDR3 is TGTGCCAGCAGAGCTAGGGGGAATGAGCAGTTCTTC. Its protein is CASRARGNEQFF.

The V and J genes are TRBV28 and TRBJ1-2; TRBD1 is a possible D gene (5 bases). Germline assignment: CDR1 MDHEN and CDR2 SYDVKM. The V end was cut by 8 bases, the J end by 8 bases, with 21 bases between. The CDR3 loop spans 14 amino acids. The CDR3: CASFRVSGGRGYTF. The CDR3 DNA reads TGTGCCAGCTTCAGGGTTTCGGGCGGCCGCGGCTACACCTTC.

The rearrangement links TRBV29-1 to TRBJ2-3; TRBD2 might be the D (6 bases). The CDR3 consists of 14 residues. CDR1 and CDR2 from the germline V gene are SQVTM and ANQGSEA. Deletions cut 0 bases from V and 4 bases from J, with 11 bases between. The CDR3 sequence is CSVEDWRAADTQYF. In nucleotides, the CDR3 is TGCAGCGTTGAAGATTGGAGGGCTGCAGATACGCAGTATTTT.

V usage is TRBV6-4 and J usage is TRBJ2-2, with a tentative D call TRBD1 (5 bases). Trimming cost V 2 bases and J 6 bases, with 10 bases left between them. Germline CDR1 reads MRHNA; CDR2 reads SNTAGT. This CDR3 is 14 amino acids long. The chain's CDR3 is CASSDARVAGELFF. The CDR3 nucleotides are TGTGCCAGCAGTGACGCCAGGGTCGCCGGGGAGCTGTTTTTT.

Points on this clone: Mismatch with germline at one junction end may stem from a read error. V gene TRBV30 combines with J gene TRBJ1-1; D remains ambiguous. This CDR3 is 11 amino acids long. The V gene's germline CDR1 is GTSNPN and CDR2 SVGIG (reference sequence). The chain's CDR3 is CVWKSYTEAFF. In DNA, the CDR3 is TGTGTCTGGAAGAGCTACACTGAAGCTTTCTTT.

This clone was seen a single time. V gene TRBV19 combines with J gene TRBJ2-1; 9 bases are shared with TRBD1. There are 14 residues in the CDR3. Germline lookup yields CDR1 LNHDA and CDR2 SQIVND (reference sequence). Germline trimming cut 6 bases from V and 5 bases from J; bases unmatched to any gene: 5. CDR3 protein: CASSSGTGNNEQFF. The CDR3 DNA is TGTGCCAGTAGCTCCGGGACAGGGAACAATGAGCAGTTCTTC.

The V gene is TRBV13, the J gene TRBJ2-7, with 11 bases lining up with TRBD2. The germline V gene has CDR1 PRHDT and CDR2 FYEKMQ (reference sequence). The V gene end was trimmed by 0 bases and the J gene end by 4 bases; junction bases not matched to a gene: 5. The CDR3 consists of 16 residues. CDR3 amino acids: CASSLGLAGGVYEQYF. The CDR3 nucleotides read TGTGCCAGCAGCTTAGGGCTAGCGGGAGGCGTTTACGAGCAGTACTTC.

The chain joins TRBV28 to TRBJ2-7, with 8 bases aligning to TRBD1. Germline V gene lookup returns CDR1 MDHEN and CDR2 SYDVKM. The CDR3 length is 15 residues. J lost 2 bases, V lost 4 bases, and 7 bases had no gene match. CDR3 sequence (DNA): TGTGCCAGCAGTTGGGTCGGACAGGGCCCCTACGAGCAGTACTTC. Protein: CASSWVGQGPYEQYF. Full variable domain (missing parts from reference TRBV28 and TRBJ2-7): DVKVTQSSRYLVKRTGEKVFLECVQDMDHENMFWYRQDPGLGLRLIYFSYDVKMKEKGDIPEGYSVSREKKERFSLILESASTNQTSMYLCASSWVGQGPYEQYFGPGTRLTVT.

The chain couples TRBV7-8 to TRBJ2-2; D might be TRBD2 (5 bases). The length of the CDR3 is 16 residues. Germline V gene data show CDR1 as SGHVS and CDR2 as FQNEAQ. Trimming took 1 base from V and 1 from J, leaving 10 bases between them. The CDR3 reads CASSLVPGKNTGELFF. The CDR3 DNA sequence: TGTGCCAGCAGCTTAGTGCCGGGAAAGAACACCGGGGAGCTGTTTTTT.

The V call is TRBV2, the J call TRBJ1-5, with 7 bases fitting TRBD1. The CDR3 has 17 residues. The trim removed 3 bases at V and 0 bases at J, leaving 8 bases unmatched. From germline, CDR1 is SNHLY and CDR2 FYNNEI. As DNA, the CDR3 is TGTGCCAGCAGTGATCAGACAGGGAAGTATAGCAATCAGCCCCAGCATTTT. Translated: CASSDQTGKYSNQPQHF.

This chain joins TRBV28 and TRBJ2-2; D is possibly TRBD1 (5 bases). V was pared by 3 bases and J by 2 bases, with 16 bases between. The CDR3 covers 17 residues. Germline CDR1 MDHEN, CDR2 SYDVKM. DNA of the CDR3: TGTGCCAGCAGTTTGAGGCAGGGTGATATAAACACCGGGGAGCTGTTTTTT. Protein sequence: CASSLRQGDINTGELFF. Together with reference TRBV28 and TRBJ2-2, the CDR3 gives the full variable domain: DVKVTQSSRYLVKRTGEKVFLECVQDMDHENMFWYRQDPGLGLRLIYFSYDVKMKEKGDIPEGYSVSREKKERFSLILESASTNQTSMYLCASSLRQGDINTGELFFGEGSRLTVL.

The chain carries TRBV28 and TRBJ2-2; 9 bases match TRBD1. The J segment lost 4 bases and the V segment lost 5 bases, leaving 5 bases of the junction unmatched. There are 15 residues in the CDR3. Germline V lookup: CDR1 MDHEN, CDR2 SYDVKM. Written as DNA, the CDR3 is TGTGCCAGCAGTCACAGGGGGCGCAGCACCGGGGAGCTGTTTTTT. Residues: CASSHRGRSTGELFF.

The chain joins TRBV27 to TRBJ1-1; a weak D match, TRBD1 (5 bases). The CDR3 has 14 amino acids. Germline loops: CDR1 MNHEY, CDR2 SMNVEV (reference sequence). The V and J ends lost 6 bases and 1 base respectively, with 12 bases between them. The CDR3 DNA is TGTGCCAGCAGCCTGGAGGGGAAGAACACTGAAGCTTTCTTT. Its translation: CASSLEGKNTEAFF.

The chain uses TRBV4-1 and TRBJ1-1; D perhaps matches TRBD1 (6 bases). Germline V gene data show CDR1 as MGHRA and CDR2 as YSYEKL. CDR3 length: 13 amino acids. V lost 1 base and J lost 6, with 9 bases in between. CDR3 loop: CASSQVRQAEAFF. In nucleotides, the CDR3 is TGCGCCAGCAGCCAAGTACGACAGGCTGAAGCTTTCTTT.

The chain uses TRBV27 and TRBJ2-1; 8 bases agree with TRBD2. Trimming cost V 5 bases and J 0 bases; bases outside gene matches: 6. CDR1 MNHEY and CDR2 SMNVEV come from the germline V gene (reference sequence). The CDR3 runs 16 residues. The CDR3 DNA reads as TGTGCCAGCAGTCCATTAGCGGGGAGCTCCTACAATGAGCAGTTCTTC. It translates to CASSPLAGSSYNEQFF.

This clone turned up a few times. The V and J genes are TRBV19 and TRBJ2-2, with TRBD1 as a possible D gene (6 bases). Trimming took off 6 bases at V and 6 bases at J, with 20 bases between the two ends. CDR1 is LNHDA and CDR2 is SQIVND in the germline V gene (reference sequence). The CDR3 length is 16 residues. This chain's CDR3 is CASRDGTNIPPGELFF. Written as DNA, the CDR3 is TGTGCCAGTAGGGACGGGACAAATATACCCCCCGGGGAGCTGTTTTTT.

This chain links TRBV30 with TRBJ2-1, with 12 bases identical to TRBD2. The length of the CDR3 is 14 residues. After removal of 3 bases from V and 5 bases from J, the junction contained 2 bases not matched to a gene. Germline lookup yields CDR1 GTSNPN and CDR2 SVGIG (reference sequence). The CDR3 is CAWRTSGSNNEQFF. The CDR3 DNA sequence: TGTGCCTGGAGGACTAGCGGGAGTAACAATGAGCAGTTCTTC.

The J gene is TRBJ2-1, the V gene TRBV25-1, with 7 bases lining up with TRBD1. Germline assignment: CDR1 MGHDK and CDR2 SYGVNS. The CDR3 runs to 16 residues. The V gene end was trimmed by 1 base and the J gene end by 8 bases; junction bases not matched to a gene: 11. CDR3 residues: CASSESTGLLGDEQFF. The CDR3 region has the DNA TGTGCCAGCAGTGAATCGACAGGGCTACTAGGGGATGAGCAGTTCTTC.

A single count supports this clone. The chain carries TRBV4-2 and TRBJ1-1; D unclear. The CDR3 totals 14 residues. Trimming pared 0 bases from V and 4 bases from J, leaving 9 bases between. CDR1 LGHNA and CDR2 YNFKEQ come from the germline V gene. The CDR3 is CASSQDPRVTEAFF. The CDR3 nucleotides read TGTGCCAGCAGCCAAGATCCCCGGGTCACTGAAGCTTTCTTT.

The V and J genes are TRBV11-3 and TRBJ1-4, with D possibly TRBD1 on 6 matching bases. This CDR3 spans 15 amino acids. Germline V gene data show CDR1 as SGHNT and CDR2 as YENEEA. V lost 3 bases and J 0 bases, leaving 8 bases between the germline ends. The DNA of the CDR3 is TGTGCCAGCAGCTTCAGGGGAGCAACTAATGAAAAACTGTTTTTT. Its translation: CASSFRGATNEKLFF.

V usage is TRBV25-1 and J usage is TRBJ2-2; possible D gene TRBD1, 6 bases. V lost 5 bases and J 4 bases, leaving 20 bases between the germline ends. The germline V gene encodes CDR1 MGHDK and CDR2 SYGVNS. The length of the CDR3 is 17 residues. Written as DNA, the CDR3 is TGTGCCAGCAGTTCCACGACCAACAGGGTTGGCACCGGGGAGCTGTTTTTT. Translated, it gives CASSSTTNRVGTGELFF.

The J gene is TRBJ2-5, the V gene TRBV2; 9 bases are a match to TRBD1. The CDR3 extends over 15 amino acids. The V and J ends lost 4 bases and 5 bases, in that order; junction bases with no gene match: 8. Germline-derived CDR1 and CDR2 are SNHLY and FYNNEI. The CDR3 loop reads CASSVVQGAMETQYF. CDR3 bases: TGTGCCAGCAGTGTAGTACAGGGGGCAATGGAGACCCAGTACTTC. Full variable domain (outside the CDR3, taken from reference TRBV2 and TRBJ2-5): EPEVTQTPSHQVTQMGQEVILRCVPISNHLYFYWYRQILGQKVEFLVSFYNNEISEKSEIFDDQFSVERPDGSNFTLKIRSTKLEDSAMYFCASSVVQGAMETQYFGPGTRLLVL.